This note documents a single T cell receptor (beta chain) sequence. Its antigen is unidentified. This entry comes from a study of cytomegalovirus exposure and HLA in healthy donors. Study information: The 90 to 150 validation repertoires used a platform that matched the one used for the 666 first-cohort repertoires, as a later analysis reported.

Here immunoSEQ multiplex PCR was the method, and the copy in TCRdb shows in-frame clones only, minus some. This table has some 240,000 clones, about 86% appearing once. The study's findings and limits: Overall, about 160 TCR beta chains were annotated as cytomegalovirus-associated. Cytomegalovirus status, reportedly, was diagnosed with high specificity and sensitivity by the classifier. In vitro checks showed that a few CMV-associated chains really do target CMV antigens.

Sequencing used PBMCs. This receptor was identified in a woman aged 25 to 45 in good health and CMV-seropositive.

The CDR3 sequence: CASTTGPSDEQYF. In DNA, the CDR3 is TGTGCCAGCACCACAGGACCCAGCGACGAGCAGTACTTC. V gene TRBV27 combines with J gene TRBJ2-7; D perhaps matches TRBD1 (5 bases). V was shortened by 7 bases and J by 5 bases, with 15 bases between the two germline ends. The CDR3 contains 13 residues. Germline lookup yields CDR1 MNHEY and CDR2 SMNVEV (reference sequence).